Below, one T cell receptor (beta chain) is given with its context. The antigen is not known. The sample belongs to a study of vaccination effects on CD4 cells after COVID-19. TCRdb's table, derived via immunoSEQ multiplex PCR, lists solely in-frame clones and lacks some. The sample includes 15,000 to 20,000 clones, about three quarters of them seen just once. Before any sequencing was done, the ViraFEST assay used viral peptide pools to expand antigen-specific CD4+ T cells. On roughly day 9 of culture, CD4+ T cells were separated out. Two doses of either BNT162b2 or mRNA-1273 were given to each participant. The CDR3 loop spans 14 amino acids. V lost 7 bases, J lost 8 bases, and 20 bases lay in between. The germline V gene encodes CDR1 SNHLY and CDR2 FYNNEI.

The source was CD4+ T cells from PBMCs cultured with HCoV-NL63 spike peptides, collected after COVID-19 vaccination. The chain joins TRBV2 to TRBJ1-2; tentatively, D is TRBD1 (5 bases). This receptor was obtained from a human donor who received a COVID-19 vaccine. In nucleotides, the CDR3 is TGTGCCAGCAATCGTGATCAAGGGGCGGGCGGCTACACCTTC. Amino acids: CASNRDQGAGGYTF. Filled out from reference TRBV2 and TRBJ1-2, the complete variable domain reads EPEVTQTPSHQVTQMGQEVILRCVPISNHLYFYWYRQILGQKVEFLVSFYNNEISEKSEIFDDQFSVERPDGSNFTLKIRSTKLEDSAMYFCASNRDQGAGGYTFGSGTRLTVV.